A single sample is the source of the 26 T cell receptor beta chains below, sequenced in a study of blood T cell repertoires in COVID-19. The protocol was immunoSEQ multiplex PCR, while the TCRdb copy is restricted to in-frame clones and leaves out a portion. The data show about 100,000 clones, about 86% seen once. The sequenced sample was peripheral blood. The receptors derive from a human donor in a cohort sampled during active COVID-19.

The chain has TRBV19 and TRBJ2-5; D perhaps matches TRBD1 (6 bases). The CDR3 totals 13 residues. Trimming left V 3 bases short and J 5 bases short, with 10 bases between. The germline V gene has CDR1 LNHDA and CDR2 SQIVND (reference sequence). The CDR3 reads CASSIRGRETQYF. CDR3 nucleotide sequence: TGTGCCAGTAGTATCAGGGGTAGGGAGACCCAGTACTTC.

This chain connects TRBV4-1 to TRBJ2-7, with 7 positions matching TRBD1. Trimming cost V 3 bases and J 6 bases; bases outside gene matches: 8. The CDR3 is 14 amino acids. Germline V gene lookup returns CDR1 MGHRA and CDR2 YSYEKL. The CDR3 region is CASSHGLTGSEQYF. In nucleotides, the CDR3 is TGCGCCAGCAGCCATGGGCTGACAGGGTCCGAGCAGTACTTC.

The chain joins TRBV30 to TRBJ1-2; 7 bases match TRBD1. This CDR3 contains 15 residues. The J segment lost 1 base and the V segment lost 3 bases, leaving 8 bases of the junction unmatched. In germline, CDR1 is GTSNPN, CDR2 SVGIG (reference sequence). CDR3 DNA sequence: TGTGCCTGGAGCTACGGGGGGGACAGTAACTATGGCTACACCTTC. Translating it yields CAWSYGGDSNYGYTF.

The rearrangement links TRBV15 to TRBJ2-2; D remains ambiguous. The ends were cut back, 0 bases at V and 4 bases at J, with 12 bases in the middle. There are 16 residues in the CDR3. Germline V lookup: CDR1 LNHNV, CDR2 YYDKDF (reference sequence). The CDR3 here is CATSRDLIAITGELFF. As DNA, the CDR3 is TGTGCCACCAGCAGAGATCTAATAGCAATCACCGGGGAGCTGTTTTTT. The full variable domain, with the rest looked up from reference TRBV15 and TRBJ2-2, is DAMVIQNPRYQVTQFGKPVTLSCSQTLNHNVMYWYQQKSSQAPKLLFHYYDKDFNNEADTPDNFQSRRPNTSFCFLDIRSPGLGDTAMYLCATSRDLIAITGELFFGEGSRLTVL.

The V and J genes are TRBV27 and TRBJ2-5; maybe TRBD2 (6 bases). The V gene lost 2 bases and the J gene lost 1 base, with 14 bases spanning the gap. The CDR3 extends over 16 amino acids. The germline V gene has CDR1 MNHEY and CDR2 SMNVEV (reference sequence). The CDR3 DNA sequence: TGTGCCAGCAGTTTAGGGCGGGGTGGGAGCCAAGAGACCCAGTACTTC. It encodes CASSLGRGGSQETQYF.

The chain joins TRBV3-1 (or the pseudogene TRBV3-2) to TRBJ2-1; tentative D call: TRBD2 (5 bases). V was trimmed by 4 bases and J by 0 bases, leaving 10 bases between them. The CDR3 totals 15 residues. Germline V CDR1 and CDR2: LGHDT, YNNKEL (reference sequence). CDR3 in DNA: TGTGCCAGCAGCCCAGACTACCTCTCCTACAATGAGCAGTTCTTC. It translates to CASSPDYLSYNEQFF.

Regarding this clone: A much larger clone differs by one base, so this may be a read error. This sample includes further DNA sequences coding for the same CDR3. The chain uses TRBV28 and TRBJ1-2, with 8 bases identical to TRBD1. J gave up 4 bases and V 0 bases, and 4 bases lay outside the gene matches. The CDR3 spans 15 residues. Germline V gene data show CDR1 as MDHEN and CDR2 as SYDVKM. This chain's CDR3 is CASSLWGQASYGYTF. The CDR3 coding sequence is TGTGCCAGCAGTTTATGGGGACAGGCAAGCTATGGCTACACCTTC.

This chain uses TRBV19 with TRBJ1-1; 7 nucleotides align to TRBD1. The germline V gene encodes CDR1 LNHDA and CDR2 SQIVND (reference sequence). With V trimmed by 7 bases and J by 4 bases, 9 bases remained unmatched. The CDR3 is 14 amino acids. CDR3 residues: CASTRRQGFTEAFF. The CDR3 DNA sequence: TGTGCCAGTACCAGAAGACAGGGATTCACTGAAGCTTTCTTT.

The chain joins TRBV5-1 to TRBJ2-3, with D possibly TRBD2 on 6 matching bases. The CDR3 spans 15 residues. In germline, CDR1 is SGHRS, CDR2 YFSETQ. Trimming took off 2 bases at V and 1 base at J, with 11 bases between the two ends. The CDR3 is CASSFVGGGTDTQYF. As DNA, the CDR3 is TGCGCCAGCAGCTTCGTGGGAGGAGGCACAGATACGCAGTATTTT.

The chain has TRBV7-5 and TRBJ2-1; TRBD1 is the table's D call and was not checked against the DNA. TRBV7-5 constitutes a pseudogene. This CDR3 region has 12 residues. This CDR3 is CARSSNYNEQFF. In nucleotides, the CDR3 is TGTGCCAGAAGCTCAAACTACAATGAGCAGTTCTTC.

This clone was detected once. This CDR3 reads CASSDTSGRAYTGELFF. As DNA, the CDR3 is TGTGCCAGCAGTGATACTAGCGGGAGGGCCTACACCGGGGAGCTGTTTTTT. The chain links TRBV6-1 to TRBJ2-2; 13 positions agree with TRBD2. Germline V gives CDR1 MNHNS, CDR2 SASEGT. This CDR3 has 17 residues. V gave up 3 bases and J gave up 3 bases; unmatched junction bases: 4.

The chain uses TRBV5-5 and TRBJ2-7; TRBD2 aligns across 11 bases. This CDR3 is 15 amino acids long. Unmatched junction bases numbered 1, after V lost 0 bases and J lost 2 bases. In germline, CDR1 is SGHKS, CDR2 YYEKEE (reference sequence). The CDR3 bases are TGTGCCAGCAGCTTGGTACTAGCGGGAGCCTACGAGCAGTACTTC. Its translation is CASSLVLAGAYEQYF.

This chain joins TRBV6-1 and TRBJ1-5; D might be TRBD1 (6 bases). CDR1 and CDR2 (germline): MNHNS, SASEGT. This CDR3 is built from 17 residues. V shed 0 bases and J shed 8 bases, with 20 bases lying between them. The CDR3 DNA follows: TGTGCCAGCAGTGAAGCGCATAGGGCAGGGGCATTAGAGCCCCAGCATTTT. Amino acids: CASSEAHRAGALEPQHF.

The rearrangement uses TRBV5-1 and TRBJ2-7; TRBD2 might be the D (6 bases). This CDR3 is 16 amino acids long. From germline, CDR1 is SGHRS and CDR2 YFSETQ. V was pared by 0 bases and J by 2 bases, with 15 bases between. CDR3 in amino acids: CASSLAGGWEAYEQYF. CDR3 sequence (DNA): TGCGCCAGCAGCTTGGCTGGGGGATGGGAGGCCTACGAGCAGTACTTC.

V is TRBV11-2 and J is TRBJ2-7; 13 nucleotides align to TRBD2. Per germline, CDR1 SGHAT and CDR2 FQNNGV. This CDR3 is built from 15 residues. With 3 bases clipped from V and 5 bases from J, the junction kept 4 bases outside the gene matches. The CDR3 nucleotides are TGTGCCAGCAGCTTCTGGACTAGCGGGAGCAACGAGCAGTACTTC. Its translation: CASSFWTSGSNEQYF.

J is TRBJ2-7 and V is TRBV5-6; 16 nucleotides align to TRBD2. The germline V gene encodes CDR1 SGHDT and CDR2 YYEEEE. Trimming at V came to 4 bases and at J to 5 bases, leaving 6 bases not matched to a gene. The length of the CDR3 is 16 residues. The CDR3, as DNA: TGTGCCAGCAGCCTGGGACTAGCGGGAGGGTCGGACGAGCAGTACTTC. Translated, it gives CASSLGLAGGSDEQYF.

V gene TRBV7-2 combines with J gene TRBJ2-7; D is perhaps TRBD2 (5 bases). The germline V gene encodes CDR1 SGHTA and CDR2 FQGNSA. The CDR3 runs to 14 residues. Trimming left V 7 bases short and J 7 bases short, with 20 bases between. The CDR3 sequence: CASTAGPTLGEQYF. The CDR3 nucleotides read TGTGCCAGCACCGCGGGCCCGACTTTAGGAGAGCAGTACTTC.

This clone was observed a few times. This sequence joins TRBV11-2 and TRBJ2-7, with 12 bases lining up with TRBD2. CDR1 is SGHAT, CDR2 FQNNGV, per germline. Germline trimming cut 11 bases from V and 5 bases from J; bases unmatched to any gene: 7. CDR3 length: 13 residues. DNA for the CDR3: TGTGCCGCAACGGGACTAGCGGGCCACGAGCAGTACTTC. Protein: CAATGLAGHEQYF. The full variable domain, in which reference TRBV11-2 and TRBJ2-7 provide the parts outside the CDR3, is EAGVAQSPRYKIIEKRQSVAFWCNPISGHATLYWYQQILGQGPKLLIQFQNNGVVDDSQLPKDRFSAERLKGVDSTLKIQPAKLEDSAVYLCAATGLAGHEQYFGPGTRLTVT.

J is TRBJ2-5 and V is TRBV18, with 7 bases that match TRBD1. The V and J ends lost 4 bases and 1 base, in that order; junction bases with no gene match: 0. Germline-derived CDR1 and CDR2 are KGHSH and LQKENI. The CDR3 loop spans 13 amino acids. CDR3 protein: CASSQGAQETQYF. As DNA, the CDR3 is TGTGCCAGCTCACAGGGGGCCCAAGAGACCCAGTACTTC.

This clone appeared a single time. This rearrangement joins TRBV5-4 to TRBJ2-7, with 14 bases aligning to TRBD2. J was trimmed by 2 bases and V by 0 bases; bases with no gene match: 4. The CDR3 runs to 17 residues. In germline, CDR1 is SGHNT, CDR2 YYREEE (reference sequence). The CDR3 sequence is CASSLGLAGGPPYEQYF. The CDR3 DNA sequence: TGTGCCAGCAGCTTGGGACTAGCGGGAGGGCCACCCTACGAGCAGTACTTC. The full variable domain, in which reference TRBV5-4 and TRBJ2-7 provide the parts outside the CDR3, is ETGVTQSPTHLIKTRGQQVTLRCSSQSGHNTVSWYQQALGQGPQFIFQYYREEENGRGNFPPRFSGLQFPNYSSELNVNALELDDSALYLCASSLGLAGGPPYEQYFGPGTRLTVT.

CDR3 sequence: CASSLVGLAGGTDTQYF. For the CDR3, the DNA is TGTGCCAGCAGCTTAGTTGGACTAGCGGGAGGCACAGATACGCAGTATTTT. The J gene is TRBJ2-3, the V gene TRBV7-2; TRBD2 matches at 13 bases. CDR1 is SGHTA, CDR2 FQGNSA, per germline. The CDR3 runs 17 residues. The V segment lost 1 base and the J segment 1 base; nucleotides outside the gene matches: 2.

V and J are TRBV12-3 or TRBV12-4 and TRBJ2-1; D is undetermined. Trimming took 5 bases from V and 9 from J, leaving 11 bases between them. CDR3 length: 12 amino acids. The DNA for the CDR3 is TGTGCCAGCAGTCTTCGACTCAGTGAGCAGTTCTTC. Translating gives CASSLRLSEQFF.

This clone was observed a handful of times. V and J are TRBV20-1 and TRBJ1-2; unclear D gene. V was cut by 8 bases and J by 3 bases, with 10 bases left in between. Looked up from germline, CDR1 is DFQATT and CDR2 is SNEGSKA (reference sequence). The CDR3 is 11 amino acids. The CDR3 nucleotides are TGCAGTACCCGGGAATACTATGGCTACACCTTC. Amino acid sequence: CSTREYYGYTF.

The chain links TRBV18 to TRBJ1-1; D unclear. Germline V gene lookup returns CDR1 KGHSH and CDR2 LQKENI. Trimming stripped 2 bases from V and 7 bases from J, with 8 bases between. The CDR3 spans 12 residues. In DNA, the CDR3 is TGTGCCAGCTCACCAGGGCCGCTTGAAGCTTTCTTT. Translated: CASSPGPLEAFF.

The gene calls are TRBV18 and TRBJ1-5; D remains unclear. This CDR3 has 16 amino acids. The germline gives CDR1 KGHSH, CDR2 LQKENI. Trimming cost V 2 bases and J 3 bases, with 14 bases left between them. The CDR3 is CASSPMVARYNQPQHF. The DNA for the CDR3 is TGTGCCAGCTCACCAATGGTGGCCAGGTACAATCAGCCCCAGCATTTT. Full variable domain (outside the CDR3, taken from reference TRBV18 and TRBJ1-5): NAGVMQNPRHLVRRRGQEARLRCSPMKGHSHVYWYRQLPEEGLKFMVYLQKENIIDESGMPKERFSAEFPKEGPSILRIQQVVRGDSAAYFCASSPMVARYNQPQHFGDGTRLSIL.

The V and J genes are TRBV11-2 and TRBJ2-1, with 11 positions matching TRBD1. CDR1 is SGHAT, CDR2 FQNNGV, per germline. The CDR3 extends over 15 amino acids. The trim removed 0 bases at V and 12 bases at J, leaving 7 bases unmatched. In DNA, the CDR3 is TGTGCCAGCAGCTTAGAGAGGACAGGGGGCGTTGGGCAGTTCTTC. This encodes CASSLERTGGVGQFF.